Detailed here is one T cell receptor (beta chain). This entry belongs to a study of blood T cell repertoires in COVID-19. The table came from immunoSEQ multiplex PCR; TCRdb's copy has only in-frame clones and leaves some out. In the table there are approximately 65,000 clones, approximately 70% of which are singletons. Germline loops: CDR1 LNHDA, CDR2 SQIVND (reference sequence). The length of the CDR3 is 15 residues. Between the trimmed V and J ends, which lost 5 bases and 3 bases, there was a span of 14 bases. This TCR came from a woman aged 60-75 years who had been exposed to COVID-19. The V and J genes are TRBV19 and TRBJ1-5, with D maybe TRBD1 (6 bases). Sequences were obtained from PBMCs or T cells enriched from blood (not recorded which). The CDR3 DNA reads TGTGCCAGTAGTCCCCAGACAGGAGTCAATCAGCCCCAGCATTTT. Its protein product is CASSPQTGVNQPQHF.